This note documents a single T cell receptor beta chain sequence. Its antigen remains unknown. This specimen belongs to a study of chemoradiotherapy in HPV16-positive cancers. At the level of the study: Candidate HPV-specific clones and shared TCR motifs came from a couple of HPV16-positive patients. Notes on the study in general: HPV-specific T cells were functionally defined from only a couple of HPV16-positive patients. Non-HPV-specific T cells did not expand in tumors during treatment, whereas candidate HPV-specific clones and E7-related motifs did. HPV-responsive T-cell expansion during chemoradiotherapy was linked to improved recurrence-free survival in HPV16-positive patients.

Germline CDR1 reads LNHDA; CDR2 reads SQIVND (reference sequence). CDR3 size: 19 residues. V was shortened by 3 bases and J by 3 bases, with 25 bases between the two germline ends. Method: immunoSEQ multiplex PCR; TCRdb's copy keeps in-frame clones and lacks some. The sample records some 20,000 clones, more than 75% being singletons. The chain carries TRBV19 and TRBJ2-3; TRBD2 is a possible D gene (8 bases). The sequences come from blood, collected from a patient who underwent chemoradiotherapy. This receptor was obtained from a human donor with HPV-associated anogenital cancer. CDR3: CASSMVGLAQGGSTDTQYF. CDR3 coding DNA: TGTGCCAGTAGTATGGTCGGACTAGCTCAGGGGGGGTCGACAGATACGCAGTATTTT.